This is a list of T cell receptor beta chains from one sample in a study of T cells after yellow fever vaccination. In TCRdb, the 5' RACE reads were re-called with MiXCR into one record per CDR3 protein. The data contain approximately 250,000 distinct CDR3 sequences, about 5.2% of them singletons. The material was CD4+ T cells sorted from PBMCs, obtained on the day of the yellow fever booster vaccination. These receptors originate from a man aged 18 to 35 who received the YFV17D yellow fever vaccine. The CDR3 runs from the conserved cysteine through the conserved F or W. Fields, in order: clone size, J gene, D gene, V gene, CDR3 DNA, CDR3 protein. D genes are given only for firm matches. Clone size, where shown, is once, few, many, or a class for clones that have expanded.

- | TRBJ1-2 | - | TRBV9 | TGTGCCAGCAGCGTAGCTAACAGGCCTAACTATGGCTACACCTTC | CASSVANRPNYGYTF
few | TRBJ1-4 | TRBD1 | TRBV4-3 | TGCGCCAGCAGCCAAGATTGGGGCAGGGGGCTAGGGAATGAAAAACTGTTTTTT | CASSQDWGRGLGNEKLFF
few | TRBJ2-1 | TRBD2 | TRBV4-2 | TGTGCCAGCAGCCAAGTTGGACTAGCGGGGGGGCTTGGTAATGAGCAGTTCTTC | CASSQVGLAGGLGNEQFF
many | TRBJ1-2 | TRBD1 | TRBV12-3/TRBV12-4 | TGTGCCAGCAGTCCCAGGGACAGATCTAACTATGGCTACACCTTC | CASSPRDRSNYGYTF
- | TRBJ1-5 | TRBD1 | TRBV7-9 | TGTGCCAGCAGCCGAGGACAGGGGGCTTTTCATCAGCCCCAGCATTTT | CASSRGQGAFHQPQHF
many | TRBJ2-1 | TRBD1 | TRBV6-2/TRBV6-3 | TGTGCCAGCAGCCGAGGGACAGGGGGGACTGAGCAGTTCTTC | CASSRGTGGTEQFF
- | TRBJ2-3 | - | TRBV20-1 | TGCAGTGCTAGAGATTGGGGCGGGGTCTCAGATACGCAGTATTTT | CSARDWGGVSDTQYF
many | TRBJ1-1 | - | TRBV20-1 | TGCAGTGCTCCGGCAGGGAACACTGAAGCTTTCTTT | CSAPAGNTEAFF
many | TRBJ2-1 | TRBD1 | TRBV20-1 | TGCAGTGCTAGAGATTTGACAGGGTACTACAATGAGCAGTTCTTC | CSARDLTGYYNEQFF
- | TRBJ1-5 | - | TRBV7-2 | TGTGCCAGCAGCTTAGAAATCCCTCGGGGCAATCAGCCCCAGCATTTT | CASSLEIPRGNQPQHF
many | TRBJ2-7 | TRBD2 | TRBV4-3 | TGCGCCAGCAGCCCGGGGCGGGAGTCCTACGAGCAGTACTTC | CASSPGRESYEQYF
many | TRBJ2-1 | TRBD1 | TRBV5-5 | TGTGCCAGCAGACGGGACAGGTCTTACAATGAGCAGTTCTTC | CASRRDRSYNEQFF
many | TRBJ1-1 | - | TRBV12-3/TRBV12-4 | TGTGCCAGCAGTTTTTTACAGGGCGGTGAAGCTTTCTTT | CASSFLQGGEAFF
- | TRBJ1-1 | - | TRBV5-1 | TGCGCCAGCACCCTTAATAGGCCCAGCGAGGAAGCTTTCTTT | CASTLNRPSEEAFF
many | TRBJ1-2 | - | TRBV12-3/TRBV12-4 | TGTGCCAGCAGTTTAATGAGGGTCTATGGCTACACCTTC | CASSLMRVYGYTF
few | TRBJ2-3 | - | TRBV27 | TGTGCCAGCAGTTTGTTGACGGGGCCCCCCACAGATACGCAGTATTTT | CASSLLTGPPTDTQYF
few | TRBJ2-1 | TRBD2 | TRBV12-3/TRBV12-4 | TGTGCCAGCAGTCGGAGACTAGCGGTAACCTACAATGAGCAGTTCTTC | CASSRRLAVTYNEQFF
few | TRBJ1-2 | - | TRBV19 | TGTGCCAGTAGTTCAATACTCGGGGTATACACCTTC | CASSSILGVYTF
many | TRBJ2-5 | - | TRBV12-3/TRBV12-4 | TGTGCCAGCAGTGTAGCGAGGGAAGAGACCCAGTACTTC | CASSVAREETQYF
few | TRBJ1-1 | - | TRBV4-2 | TGTGCCAGCAGCCAAGATTGGGGGACCACTGAAGCTTTCTTT | CASSQDWGTTEAFF
- | TRBJ1-3 | - | TRBV18 | TGTGCCAGCTCAACGTCGGACAGCTCTGGAAACACCATATATTTT | CASSTSDSSGNTIYF
few | TRBJ2-7 | TRBD1 | TRBV29-1 | TGCAGCGCATCGGGACAGGAACACTACGAGCAGTACTTC | CSASGQEHYEQYF
- | TRBJ1-1 | - | TRBV20-1 | TGCAGTACAGGCAAAGGGACTGAAGCTTTCTTT | CSTGKGTEAFF
many | TRBJ1-1 | - | TRBV28 | TGTGCCAGCAGTTTCCGGGAGGGGGCTTTCTTT | CASSFREGAFF
- | TRBJ1-5 | - | TRBV5-1 | TGCGCCAGCAGCTTAACCGCAGGGTCTGGTCAGCCCCAGCATTTT | CASSLTAGSGQPQHF
- | TRBJ2-5 | - | TRBV6-2/TRBV6-3 | TGTGCCAGCAGTGACACTCAAGAGACCCAGTACTTC | CASSDTQETQYF
- | TRBJ2-6 | - | TRBV7-9 | TGTGCCACCCCCGGCCTACAGAGCTCTGGGGCCAACGTCCTGACTTTC | CATPGLQSSGANVLTF
- | TRBJ2-5 | TRBD1 | TRBV6-2/TRBV6-3 | TGTGCCAGCAGGAATTCCGGGACAGGGCCCGGGAAGCAGTACTTC | CASRNSGTGPGKQYF
few | TRBJ1-1 | - | TRBV6-1 | TGTGCCAGCAGTGTAGGGGTCCAGGGCGCTGAAGCTTTCTTT | CASSVGVQGAEAFF
- | TRBJ1-1 | - | TRBV4-3 | TGCGCCAGCAGCCAAGAAGGGGGGCGAAAGTCGGGAGCTTTCTTT | CASSQEGGRKSGAFF
many | TRBJ2-1 | - | TRBV5-1 | TGCGCCAGCAGACTAGACGGCAGCTCCTACAATGAGCAGTTCTTC | CASRLDGSSYNEQFF
- | TRBJ2-2 | TRBD1 | TRBV12-3/TRBV12-4 | TGTGCCAGCAGTGCCGGACAGGGGGCGGACACCGGGGAGCTGTTTTTT | CASSAGQGADTGELFF
few | TRBJ1-2 | TRBD1 | TRBV10-3 | TGTGCCATCAAAACAGGGGAAGATGGCTACACCTTC | CAIKTGEDGYTF
few | TRBJ2-2 | - | TRBV7-2 | TGTGCCAGCAGCCTCAGAACGACCTACACCGGGGAGCTGTTTTTT | CASSLRTTYTGELFF
many | TRBJ1-1 | TRBD1 | TRBV29-1 | TGCAGCGTTAAGACAGGGGGAACTGAAGCTTTCTTT | CSVKTGGTEAFF
many | TRBJ1-5 | - | TRBV20-1 | TGCAGTGCTAGAGATAATCAGCCCCAGCATTTT | CSARDNQPQHF
- | TRBJ2-3 | - | TRBV12-3/TRBV12-4 | TGTGCCAGCAGTTTAGACCCGACAGCGTTTAGCACAGATACGCAGTATTTT | CASSLDPTAFSTDTQYF
- | TRBJ2-5 | - | TRBV5-4 | TGTGCCAGCAGACTCGACTTGGCCACACAAGAGACCCAGTACTTC | CASRLDLATQETQYF
- | TRBJ2-5 | TRBD2 | TRBV7-2 | TGTGCCAGCAGCAGTAGCGGGGGCCAGGGAGAGACCCAGTACTTC | CASSSSGGQGETQYF
few | TRBJ2-3 | TRBD2 | TRBV4-3 | TGCGCCAGCAGCCAAGATCTGGGACTAGCGGGGGCTAGCACAGATACGCAGTATTTT | CASSQDLGLAGASTDTQYF
- | TRBJ2-7 | - | TRBV5-5 | TGTGCCAGCAGCTTGGCCTTTGGAGCCCCCTACGAGCAGTACTTC | CASSLAFGAPYEQYF
few | TRBJ2-2 | - | TRBV7-7 | TGTGCTAGCAGCCCCGCGACGACGGTCACCGGGGAGCTGTTTTTT | CASSPATTVTGELFF
- | TRBJ1-1 | - | TRBV7-2 | TGTGCCAGCAGCGGTCGCTTACTTAGGACTGAAGCTTTCTTT | CASSGRLLRTEAFF
many | TRBJ1-6 | - | TRBV12-3/TRBV12-4 | TGTGCCAGCAGTGAACAACTTCATTCACCCCTCCACTTT | CASSEQLHSPLHF
- | TRBJ2-1 | - | TRBV7-3 | TGTGCCAGCGCCCCAACGGGGGGCCGCTACAATGAGCAGTTCTTC | CASAPTGGRYNEQFF
- | TRBJ2-5 | - | TRBV27 | TGTGCCAGCAGTTCGAGTTCCCCGGGGCGCGCAGAGACCCAGTACTTC | CASSSSSPGRAETQYF
- | TRBJ2-7 | - | TRBV18 | TGTGCCAGCTCACCTCAGGAGTACGAGCAGTACTTC | CASSPQEYEQYF
few | TRBJ2-7 | TRBD1 | TRBV18 | TGTGCCAGCTCACCGCCGGGACAGATTGAGCAGTACTTC | CASSPPGQIEQYF
many | TRBJ2-1 | - | TRBV5-4 | TGTGCCAGCAGCTCGGATGTGAGCTCCTACAATGAGCAGTTCTTC | CASSSDVSSYNEQFF
many | TRBJ1-2 | - | TRBV20-1 | TGCAGTGCTAGGACGACAGCCCCTAACTATGGCTACACCTTC | CSARTTAPNYGYTF
few | TRBJ2-2 | - | TRBV12-3/TRBV12-4 | TGTGCCAGCAGTCTAAGAGGGTACAACGGGGAGCTGTTTTTT | CASSLRGYNGELFF
- | TRBJ2-1 | TRBD1 | TRBV4-3 | TGCGCCAGCAGCCAAGCGGTAGCCGGGACAGGGGGCGCGGAGCAGTTCTTC | CASSQAVAGTGGAEQFF
few | TRBJ1-2 | - | TRBV2 | TGTGCCAGCAGTGAGGGGTTTGCTGGTGGCTACACCTTC | CASSEGFAGGYTF
few | TRBJ2-1 | - | TRBV6-6 | TGTGCCAGCAGGGAACCTGACAATGAGCAGTTCTTC | CASREPDNEQFF
- | TRBJ1-2 | - | TRBV29-1 | TGCAGCGTTGAGGGGCCGACGGATGGCTACACCTTC | CSVEGPTDGYTF
many | TRBJ2-5 | TRBD1 | TRBV10-3 | TGTGCCATCAGTCCCGGACAGGGCAGGGAGACCCAGTACTTC | CAISPGQGRETQYF
few | TRBJ1-3 | - | TRBV18 | TGTGCCAGCTCACCAGCGGCAGCTGGAAACACCATATATTTT | CASSPAAAGNTIYF
- | TRBJ1-4 | - | TRBV5-1 | TGCGCCAGCAGCCTCCAGTCTCCATCTAATGAAAAACTGTTTTTT | CASSLQSPSNEKLFF